This TCR beta chain emerged from a study of glioma-infiltrating T cells after dendritic cell vaccination. At the level of the study: Dendritic cell vaccination trial patients had either newly diagnosed or recurrent glioblastoma. Patients received autologous tumor lysate-pulsed dendritic cell vaccination between about 2002 and 2013.

This CDR3 region has 15 residues. Germline trimming cut 4 bases from V and 3 bases from J; bases unmatched to any gene: 6. CDR1 KGHSH and CDR2 LQKENI come from the germline V gene. No glioblastoma patient carried an isocitrate dehydrogenase mutation. Sequencing used immunoSEQ multiplex PCR; TCRdb keeps in-frame clones, though not all of them. Of tens of thousands of clones detected, roughly 82% appear once; the ten largest clones hold under 2.5%. The chain couples TRBV18 to TRBJ1-3, with 7 bases identical to TRBD1. The sequence derives from a human donor with glioblastoma. The specimen was blood, collected before dendritic cell vaccination. The CDR3 sequence: CASSQRQGSGNTIYF. The CDR3 DNA is TGTGCCAGCTCACAACGACAGGGCAGTGGAAACACCATATATTTT. Full variable domain (rest looked up from reference TRBV18 and TRBJ1-3): NAGVMQNPRHLVRRRGQEARLRCSPMKGHSHVYWYRQLPEEGLKFMVYLQKENIIDESGMPKERFSAEFPKEGPSILRIQQVVRGDSAAYFCASSQRQGSGNTIYFGEGSWLTVV.